The 7 T cell receptor beta chains listed next were all sequenced from one sample in a study of immune characterization of retroperitoneal liposarcoma. In TCRdb, the PCR reads were re-called with MiXCR into one record per CDR3 protein. The top ten clones hold 25% to 30% of a sample with roughly 6,600 distinct CDR3 sequences, under 30% of them seen once. The source material was tumor tissue. The receptors stem from a female donor with retroperitoneal liposarcoma.

Relative to its sample, this clonotype is medium-sized (0.01 to 0.1%). The chain employs TRBV7-8 and TRBJ2-1; perhaps D is TRBD1 or TRBD2 (5 bases each). The V gene lost 5 bases and the J gene lost 13 bases, with 30 bases spanning the gap. This CDR3 has 17 amino acids. Germline assignment: CDR1 SGHVS and CDR2 FQNEAQ. The CDR3 protein is CASSPTNTEEQGETQFF. CDR3 coding DNA: TGTGCCAGCAGCCCCACGAACACGGAGGAGCAGGGAGAGACCCAGTTCTTC.

This clonotype was counted many times. V is TRBV2 and J is TRBJ2-3; 9 nucleotides align to TRBD2. The V segment lost 8 bases and the J segment 0 bases; nucleotides outside the gene matches: 3. This CDR3 spans 14 amino acids. Germline CDR1 and CDR2: SNHLY and FYNNEI. CDR3 region: CASHTSGSTDTQYF. CDR3 DNA: TGTGCCAGCCATACTAGCGGGAGCACAGATACGCAGTATTTT.

This clonotype is classed as medium-sized. This sequence joins TRBV12-3 or TRBV12-4 and TRBJ2-1, with no clear D. The CDR3 has 15 residues. V dropped 5 bases and J dropped 7 bases, with 18 bases sitting between them. In DNA, the CDR3 is TGTGCCAGCAGTCCTTCTCCCCCCGAGCGTAATGAGCAGTTCTTC. Protein sequence: CASSPSPPERNEQFF.

The CDR3 region is CASSLSQGAGNEQYF. The CDR3, as DNA: TGTGCCAGCAGTTTGAGTCAGGGGGCGGGGAATGAGCAGTACTTC. This rearrangement joins TRBV12-3 or TRBV12-4 to TRBJ2-5, with 8 bases fitting TRBD1. Unmatched junction bases numbered 14, after V lost 3 bases and J lost 11 bases. The CDR3 loop spans 15 amino acids.

This clonotype came up a few times. The CDR3 is CASSGTSGSRDEQFF. CDR3 nucleotides: TGTGCCAGCAGTGGAACTAGCGGGAGTAGAGATGAGCAGTTCTTC. The genes are TRBV6-6 and TRBJ2-1, with 11 bases lining up with TRBD2. The CDR3 totals 15 residues. The V gene's germline CDR1 is MNHNY and CDR2 SVGAGI (reference sequence). J was trimmed by 8 bases and V by 5 bases; bases with no gene match: 8.

V is TRBV5-1 and J is TRBJ2-1; TRBD2 matches 8 bases. J lost 8 bases, V lost 5 bases, and 15 bases had no gene match. Germline V CDR1 and CDR2: SGHRS, YFSETQ. This CDR3 is 16 amino acids long. The CDR3 region has the DNA TGCGCCAGCAGTCGGGAGGGTAGGACTAGTATCGATGAGCAGTTCTTC. Encoded protein: CASSREGRTSIDEQFF.

This clonotype was seen a handful of times. The rearrangement links TRBV6-1 to TRBJ2-7, with 8 bases matching TRBD1. The germline V gene encodes CDR1 MNHNS and CDR2 SASEGT. V shed 2 bases and J 1 base; nucleotides not matched to a gene: 4. The CDR3 loop spans 15 amino acids. The CDR3 coding sequence is TGTGCCAGCAGTGAAATAGGACAGGGTTCCTACGAGCAGTACTTC. It codes for CASSEIGQGSYEQYF.